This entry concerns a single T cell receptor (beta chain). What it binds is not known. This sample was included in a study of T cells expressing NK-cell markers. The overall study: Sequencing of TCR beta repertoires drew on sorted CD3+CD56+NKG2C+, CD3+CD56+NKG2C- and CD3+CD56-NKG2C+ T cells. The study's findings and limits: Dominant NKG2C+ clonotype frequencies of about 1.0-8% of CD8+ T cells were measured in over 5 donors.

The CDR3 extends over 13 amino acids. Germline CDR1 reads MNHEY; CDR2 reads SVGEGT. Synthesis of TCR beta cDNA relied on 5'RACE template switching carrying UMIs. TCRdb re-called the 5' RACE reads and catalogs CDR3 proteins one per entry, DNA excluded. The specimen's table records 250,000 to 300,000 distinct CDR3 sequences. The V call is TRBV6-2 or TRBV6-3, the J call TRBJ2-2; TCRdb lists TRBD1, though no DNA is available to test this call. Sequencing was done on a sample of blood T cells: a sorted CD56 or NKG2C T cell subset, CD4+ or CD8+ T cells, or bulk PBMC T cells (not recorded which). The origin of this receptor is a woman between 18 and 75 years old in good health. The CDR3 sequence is CASTLQGAGELFF.